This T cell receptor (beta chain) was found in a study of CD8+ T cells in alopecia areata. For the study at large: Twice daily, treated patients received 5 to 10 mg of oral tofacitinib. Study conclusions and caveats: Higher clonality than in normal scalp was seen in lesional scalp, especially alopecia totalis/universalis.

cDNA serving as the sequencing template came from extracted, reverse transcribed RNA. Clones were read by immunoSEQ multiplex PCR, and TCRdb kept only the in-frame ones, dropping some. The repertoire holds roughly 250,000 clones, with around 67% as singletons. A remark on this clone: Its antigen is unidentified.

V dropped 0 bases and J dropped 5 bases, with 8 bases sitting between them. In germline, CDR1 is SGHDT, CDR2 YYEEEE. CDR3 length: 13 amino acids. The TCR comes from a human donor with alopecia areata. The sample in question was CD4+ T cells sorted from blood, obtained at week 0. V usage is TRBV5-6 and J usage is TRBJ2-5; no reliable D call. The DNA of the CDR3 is TGTGCCAGCAGCTTGGACCCTTCGGAGACCCAGTACTTC. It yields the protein CASSLDPSETQYF. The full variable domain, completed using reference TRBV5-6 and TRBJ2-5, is DAGVTQSPTHLIKTRGQQVTLRCSPKSGHDTVSWYQQALGQGPQFIFQYYEEEERQRGNFPDRFSGHQFPNYSSELNVNALLLGDSALYLCASSLDPSETQYFGPGTRLLVL.